What follows are 18 T cell receptor beta chains derived from one specimen sequenced in a study of T cell responses to AZD1222 COVID-19 vaccine. TCRdb's table, derived via immunoSEQ multiplex PCR, lists solely in-frame clones and lacks some. The profile covers about 150,000 clones, with about nine tenths appearing a single time and roughly 1.9% taken by the ten largest. The sequenced sample was peripheral blood, obtained on day 0 of AZD1222 vaccination. The receptors shown here come from an adult in good health.

This CDR3 is CASTGYTEAFF. DNA for the CDR3: TGTGCCAGCACGGGATACACTGAAGCTTTCTTT. The chain combines TRBV27 with TRBJ1-1, with unresolved D. Trimming left V 7 bases short and J 3 bases short, with 6 bases between. CDR3 size: 11 residues. Germline CDR1 is MNHEY and CDR2 is SMNVEV (reference sequence).

This clone was seen once. The rearrangement uses TRBV4-3 and TRBJ2-7, with TRBD2 identical over 12 bases. Trimming cost V 2 bases and J 7 bases; bases outside gene matches: 3. The germline V gene has CDR1 LGHNA and CDR2 YSLEER. The CDR3 length is 14 residues. The CDR3 spells CASSQPGLAGEQYF. CDR3 in DNA: TGCGCCAGCAGCCAACCAGGACTAGCGGGGGAGCAGTACTTC.

The gene calls are TRBV11-2 and TRBJ1-4; weak D call: TRBD1 (6 bases). This CDR3 spans 14 amino acids. V was clipped by 2 bases and J by 7 bases, with 11 bases between them. The germline CDR1 and CDR2 sequences are SGHAT and FQNNGV. The DNA of the CDR3 is TGTGCCAGCAGCTTATTAGGAGGGGGTGAAAAACTGTTTTTT. This translates into CASSLLGGGEKLFF.

The chain couples TRBV9 to TRBJ1-6; D unclear. Germline CDR1 reads SGDLS; CDR2 reads YYNGEE. Trimming removed 0 bases from V and 8 bases from J, with 3 bases in between. This CDR3 region has 12 residues. The CDR3 spells CASSVGDSPLHF. CDR3 DNA sequence: TGTGCCAGCAGCGTAGGGGATTCACCCCTCCACTTT.

The CDR3 sequence is CASSDPASGYNEQFF. Here the CDR3 DNA reads TGTGCCAGCAGTGACCCCGCTAGCGGATACAATGAGCAGTTCTTC. The chain links TRBV25-1 to TRBJ2-1; the match to TRBD2 covers 7 bases. J lost 4 bases, V lost 3 bases, and 6 bases had no gene match. The CDR3 totals 15 residues. Germline V CDR1 and CDR2: MGHDK, SYGVNS. Together with reference TRBV25-1 and TRBJ2-1, the CDR3 gives the full variable domain: EADIYQTPRYLVIGTGKKITLECSQTMGHDKMYWYQQDPGMELHLIHYSYGVNSTEKGDLSSESTVSRIRTEHFPLTLESARPSHTSQYLCASSDPASGYNEQFFGPGTRLTVL.

V is TRBV7-2 and J is TRBJ2-7; 11 bases line up with TRBD2. The CDR3 covers 14 residues. Per the germline V gene, CDR1 is SGHTA and CDR2 is FQGNSA. The trim removed 5 bases at V and 6 bases at J, leaving 6 bases unmatched. CDR3 loop: CASSVSGRAGEQYF. As DNA, the CDR3 is TGTGCCAGCAGCGTTAGCGGGAGGGCCGGCGAGCAGTACTTC.

In its sample, this clone was seen once. CDR3 nucleotides: TGCGCCAGCAGCCAAGGCGGGGTCGAGCAGTACTTC. Translation: CASSQGGVEQYF. This rearrangement joins TRBV4-1 to TRBJ2-7; a possible D gene is TRBD2 (6 bases). With 1 base removed from V and 6 bases from J, the gap between germline ends came to 7 bases. CDR1 MGHRA and CDR2 YSYEKL come from the germline V gene. CDR3 length: 12 residues.

The chain is built from TRBV27 and TRBJ1-1; the D is unclear. Deletions cut 3 bases from V and 1 base from J, with 12 bases between. CDR3 length: 15 amino acids. Germline V gene lookup returns CDR1 MNHEY and CDR2 SMNVEV (reference sequence). CDR3 nucleotide sequence: TGTGCCAGCAGTTTGGGTCCATGGGGGAACACTGAAGCTTTCTTT. Its translation: CASSLGPWGNTEAFF.

This clone has just a few counts. V and J are TRBV5-1 and TRBJ2-7, with D unclear. Germline CDR1 reads SGHRS; CDR2 reads YFSETQ. This CDR3 region has 15 residues. The V gene lost 0 bases and the J gene lost 7 bases, with 17 bases spanning the gap. CDR3 amino acids: CASSLGAGWNGEQYF. The CDR3 DNA sequence: TGCGCCAGCAGCTTGGGGGCCGGGTGGAATGGGGAGCAGTACTTC.

V gene TRBV5-1 combines with J gene TRBJ1-1, with 7 positions matching TRBD1. This CDR3 region has 15 residues. V gave up 0 bases and J gave up 6 bases; unmatched junction bases: 8. Germline V gene lookup returns CDR1 SGHRS and CDR2 YFSETQ. The CDR3 DNA sequence: TGCGCCAGCAGCTTGGATCGGCAGGGGGGCTCTGAAGCTTTCTTT. This translates into CASSLDRQGGSEAFF.

The chain carries TRBV4-1 and TRBJ2-5, with D tentatively TRBD2 (5 bases). CDR3 length: 16 residues. Germline CDR1 MGHRA, CDR2 YSYEKL. Trimming removed 0 bases at V and 1 base at J, with 12 bases between. The CDR3 protein is CASSQDTPGIQETQYF. The CDR3 nucleotides are TGCGCCAGCAGCCAAGACACCCCGGGGATCCAAGAGACCCAGTACTTC.

V is TRBV19 and J is TRBJ1-1, with TRBD1 matching 7 bases. Trimming took 6 bases from V and 1 from J; bases not matched to a gene: 8. CDR3 length: 15 amino acids. CDR1 LNHDA and CDR2 SQIVND come from the germline V gene (reference sequence). The CDR3 DNA reads as TGTGCCAGTAGGTGGAGGGGGCGGGCGAACACTGAAGCTTTCTTT. The encoded protein is CASRWRGRANTEAFF. The full variable domain, rest sourced from reference TRBV19 and TRBJ1-1, is DGGITQSPKYLFRKEGQNVTLSCEQNLNHDAMYWYRQDPGQGLRLIYYSQIVNDFQKGDIAEGYSVSREKKESFPLTVTSAQKNPTAFYLCASRWRGRANTEAFFGQGTRLTVV.

The J gene is TRBJ2-7, the V gene TRBV7-6; D might be TRBD2 (5 bases). V lost 4 bases and J lost 4, with 20 bases in between. CDR1 is SGHVS and CDR2 is FNYEAQ in the germline V gene. This CDR3 spans 16 amino acids. The CDR3: CASSSRPPYSVYEQYF. CDR3 DNA: TGTGCCAGCAGCTCCCGCCCCCCCTATAGCGTATACGAGCAGTACTTC.

A remark on this clone: Germline is not matched at one junction end, which may reflect a read error. This specimen includes other DNA sequences encoding the same CDR3. V and J are TRBV5-4 and TRBJ2-1; 8 bases are a match to TRBD2. The CDR3 contains 16 residues. Germline CDR1 SGHNT, CDR2 YYREEE (reference sequence). CDR3 coding DNA: TGTGCCAGCAGCTTCTTAAGCGGGAGTATTTACAATGAGCAATTCTTC. Residues: CASSFLSGSIYNEQFF. Drawing the rest from reference TRBV5-4 and TRBJ2-1, the complete variable domain is ETGVTQSPTHLIKTRGQQVTLRCSSQSGHNTVSWYQQALGQGPQFIFQYYREEENGRGNFPPRFSGLQFPNYSSELNVNALELDDSALYLCASSFLSGSIYNEQFFGPGTRLTVL.

This chain uses TRBV28 with TRBJ2-5, with D tentatively TRBD1 (6 bases). The CDR3 runs 14 residues. CDR1 MDHEN and CDR2 SYDVKM come from the germline V gene. Trimming left V 5 bases short and J 5 bases short, with 15 bases between. DNA for the CDR3: TGTGCCAGCAGTCCACACAGGGTTTTGGAGACCCAGTACTTC. Protein sequence: CASSPHRVLETQYF.

In this sample, this clone turned up once. This chain joins TRBV27 and TRBJ2-1; TRBD2 matches at 8 bases. The J segment lost 4 bases and the V segment lost 4 bases, leaving 12 bases of the junction unmatched. Germline V CDR1 and CDR2: MNHEY, SMNVEV (reference sequence). The CDR3 runs to 17 residues. The CDR3 DNA sequence: TGTGCCAGCAGTTGGGGCCCGGGTAGCGGGGTGTACAATGAGCAGTTCTTC. This translates into CASSWGPGSGVYNEQFF.

The chain is built from TRBV10-1 and TRBJ1-5, with no clear D. Germline CDR1 reads WNHNN; CDR2 reads SYGVQD (reference sequence). The V end was cut by 10 bases, the J end by 0 bases, with 16 bases between. The CDR3 spans 15 residues. The CDR3 here is CAKTTTLDSNQPQHF. The CDR3 DNA follows: TGCGCCAAGACGACAACATTGGATAGCAATCAGCCCCAGCATTTT.

The chain combines TRBV13 with TRBJ1-2; D call uncertain. V lost 0 bases, J lost 4 bases, and 12 bases lay in between. Germline loops: CDR1 PRHDT, CDR2 FYEKMQ (reference sequence). This CDR3 region has 15 residues. The CDR3 DNA reads as TGTGCCAGCAGCTTAGGCGGTGGGGTAAGCTATGGCTACACCTTC. Translated, it gives CASSLGGGVSYGYTF.